This T cell receptor (beta chain) was recovered during a study of CD8 T cells in Susac syndrome. Trimming took 8 bases from V and 6 from J, leaving 13 bases between them. Germline V gives CDR1 MNHNS, CDR2 SASEGT. CDR3 length: 13 amino acids. CD8+ and CD4+ blood T cells underwent TCR beta sequencing. Controls matched for age and sex were healthy donors. The CD8+ and CD4+ T cells were negatively isolated, with the TEMRA cells enriched by FACS. RNA in amounts of roughly 0.45 to 1 ug was reverse transcribed with random hexamers. TCR beta CDR3 was amplified by immunoSEQ covering 54 Vbeta and 13 Jbeta. TCRdb analysed the immunoSEQ multiplex PCR reads with MiXCR anew, one entry per CDR3 protein. The data show 100,000 to 150,000 distinct CDR3 sequences, roughly 96% seen once.

The sequence came from a human donor in good health. The gene calls are TRBV6-1 and TRBJ2-2; D might be TRBD1 or TRBD2, each matching 5 bases. The material sequenced was CD4+ T cells from PBMCs. The CDR3 spells CASEGVGAGELFF. In DNA form, the CDR3 reads TGTGCCAGCGAAGGGGTGGGGGCCGGGGAGCTGTTTTTT.